This TCR beta chain comes out of a study of cytomegalovirus exposure and HLA in healthy donors. The PCR contained 60 Vbeta and 13 Jbeta primers. Assay used: immunoSEQ multiplex PCR; TCRdb lists only in-frame clones, some missing. The table includes 170,000 or so clones, around three quarters detected once. With respect to this clone: The target antigen is unknown.

CDR3 length equals 15 residues. V was pared by 5 bases and J by 2 bases, with 8 bases of the junction left unmatched. CDR1 is KGHSH and CDR2 is LQKENI in the germline V gene. General observations from the study: TCR beta V- and J-gene trimming, according to a later analysis, was linked to a missense DCLRE1C variant.

The sample consisted of PBMCs. This chain joins TRBV18 and TRBJ1-2; 7 bases agree with TRBD1. The origin of this receptor is a woman aged 50 to 65 in good health and CMV-seropositive. In nucleotides, the CDR3 is TGTGCCAGCTCAATCGGCGCGACAGGGAACTATGGCTACACCTTC. Encoded protein: CASSIGATGNYGYTF.